These 17 T cell receptor beta chains came from one sample sequenced in a study of cytomegalovirus exposure and HLA in healthy donors (dated by TCRdb to 2015 to 2018). Libraries were built with the immunoSEQ multiplex PCR assay. A mixture of 60 forward primers for TCR Vbeta segments and 13 reverse primers for TCR Jbeta segments was used in the multiplex PCR. Imported from immuneACCESS, the table was reduced by TCRdb to in-frame sequences with V and J called. These copies leave out some clones; in studies compared against another copy, an unresolved V gene accounts for under half, and the cause of the remainder is not known. This sample holds under 150,000 clones; over 75% were observed only once. Clones ranked in the top ten supply around 2.6% of the sample. The source material was PBMCs. The receptors derive from a male donor in good health and CMV-seronegative.

The chain carries TRBV4-2 and TRBJ2-1; tentatively, D is TRBD2 (5 bases). CDR1 and CDR2 from the germline V gene are LGHNA and YNFKEQ. The CDR3 length is 15 residues. Trimming took 4 bases from V and 5 from J, leaving 15 bases between them. The DNA of the CDR3 is TGTGCCAGCAGCCCTCGCCGTGGACTTAACAATGAGCAGTTCTTC. Translation gives CASSPRRGLNNEQFF.

CDR3 protein: CAWSLPYEQYF. DNA for the CDR3: TGTGCCTGGAGCCTCCCCTACGAGCAGTACTTC. The chain joins TRBV30 to TRBJ2-5; no clear D gene. The DNA end favors TRBJ2-7, so the J call may be wrong. Germline V gene data show CDR1 as GTSNPN and CDR2 as SVGIG (reference sequence). The CDR3 consists of 11 residues.

The chain couples TRBV6-4 to TRBJ2-3, with TRBD1 matching over 9 bases. Germline V gene sequence: CDR1 MRHNA, CDR2 SNTAGT. Trimming removed 5 bases from V and 1 base from J; junction bases left unmatched: 4. CDR3 length: 15 amino acids. The CDR3 DNA reads as TGTGCCAGCAGTCTGCGGACAGGGGGCACAGATACGCAGTATTTT. Translated, it gives CASSLRTGGTDTQYF.

This clone came up a few times. The chain combines TRBV9 with TRBJ2-7; a possible D gene is TRBD1 (7 bases). The CDR3 runs 18 residues. The V end lost 3 bases, the J end lost 4 bases, and 26 bases lay between the germline ends. Germline assignment: CDR1 SGDLS and CDR2 YYNGEE. The chain's CDR3 is CASSGGPPGQEGIYEQYF. For the CDR3, the DNA is TGTGCCAGCAGCGGAGGACCCCCTGGACAGGAGGGAATATACGAGCAGTACTTC.

The chain carries TRBV18 and TRBJ2-7, with TRBD1 identical over 9 bases. V dropped 9 bases and J dropped 2; count of bases not matched to a gene: 8. The CDR3 totals 14 residues. CDR1 is KGHSH and CDR2 is LQKENI in the germline V gene. This CDR3 reads CASASGQGPYEQYF. The CDR3 region has the DNA TGTGCCAGTGCATCGGGACAGGGACCCTACGAGCAGTACTTC.

The chain employs TRBV27 and TRBJ1-3; D perhaps matches TRBD1 (6 bases). V was trimmed by 5 bases and J by 0 bases, leaving 20 bases between them. The CDR3 has 18 residues. Germline V CDR1 and CDR2: MNHEY, SMNVEV (reference sequence). The CDR3 DNA is TGTGCCAGCAGTCTAGGGGGAGATCCGATTAACTCTGGAAACACCATATATTTT. Amino acids: CASSLGGDPINSGNTIYF.

This chain connects TRBV5-4 to TRBJ2-5, with 10 positions matching TRBD2. The germline V gene encodes CDR1 SGHNT and CDR2 YYREEE (reference sequence). The CDR3 contains 17 residues. V lost 4 bases and J lost 4; bases outside the gene matches: 13. For the CDR3, the DNA is TGTGCCAGCAGCCGGGGAACACTAGCGGGATCCGGAGAGACCCAGTACTTC. Translating gives CASSRGTLAGSGETQYF.

The rearrangement links TRBV19 to TRBJ2-1; 10 positions match TRBD2. V shed 4 bases, J shed 4 bases, and the junction held 10 bases outside the gene matches. Germline values: CDR1 LNHDA, CDR2 SQIVND (reference sequence). This CDR3 spans 17 amino acids. The CDR3 loop is CASSTPGLAYIYNEQFF. In DNA, the CDR3 is TGTGCCAGTAGTACGCCGGGACTAGCGTATATTTACAATGAGCAGTTCTTC.

The chain employs TRBV5-1 and TRBJ2-1; 10 positions match TRBD2. Losses at the gene ends were 1 base for V and 7 bases for J; bases not matched to a gene: 5. CDR1 and CDR2 (germline): SGHRS, YFSETQ. CDR3 length: 15 amino acids. As DNA, the CDR3 is TGCGCCAGCAGCTTGAGTCTAGCGGGAGCGAATGAGCAGTTCTTC. Its translation: CASSLSLAGANEQFF.

This chain uses TRBV7-9 with TRBJ2-7; D possibly corresponds to TRBD1 (6 bases). The CDR3 covers 14 residues. Trimming pared 3 bases from V and 2 bases from J, leaving 11 bases between. Germline-derived CDR1 and CDR2 are SEHNR and FQNEAQ (reference sequence). The CDR3 nucleotides are TGTGCCAGCAGCTTGAGGGACACCACCTACGAGCAGTACTTC. It codes for CASSLRDTTYEQYF.

J is TRBJ2-1 and V is TRBV7-9; the match to TRBD2 covers 7 bases. CDR1 is SEHNR and CDR2 is FQNEAQ in the germline V gene (reference sequence). The V and J ends lost 6 bases and 7 bases, in that order; junction bases with no gene match: 18. The CDR3 length is 17 residues. CDR3 sequence reads: CASRLPIRGERTNEQFF. CDR3 nucleotide sequence: TGTGCCAGCAGGTTACCGATTCGGGGGGAGAGGACAAATGAGCAGTTCTTC.

The J gene is TRBJ2-3, the V gene TRBV7-9, with D possibly matching TRBD2 (5 bases). V gave up 6 bases and J gave up 2 bases, with 15 bases separating them. There are 15 residues in the CDR3. From germline, CDR1 is SEHNR and CDR2 FQNEAQ (reference sequence). The CDR3 nucleotides are TGTGCCAGCAGTCCTCCGAGCGGTTACACAGATACGCAGTATTTT. Translating it yields CASSPPSGYTDTQYF.

This clone was counted a single time. The V and J genes are TRBV25-1 and TRBJ1-1, with a weak D call TRBD1 (5 bases). Germline CDR1 and CDR2: MGHDK and SYGVNS. Deletions cut 6 bases from V and 2 bases from J, with 10 bases between. The CDR3 runs 13 residues. The CDR3 loop is CASRGEENTEAFF. The CDR3 DNA follows: TGTGCCAGCAGGGGGGAGGAAAACACTGAAGCTTTCTTT.

This clone showed up just a few times. The gene calls are TRBV7-2 and TRBJ2-3, with D perhaps matching TRBD2 (5 bases). This CDR3 has 15 residues. The germline CDR1 and CDR2 sequences are SGHTA and FQGNSA. Trimming stripped 5 bases from V and 0 bases from J, with 12 bases between. In DNA form, the CDR3 reads TGTGCCAGCAGCCAGCGGTACTCTAGCACAGATACGCAGTATTTT. As protein: CASSQRYSSTDTQYF.

This clone has just a few counts. V and J are TRBV6-5 and TRBJ1-1; D is unresolved. V dropped 6 bases and J dropped 5 bases, with 10 bases sitting between them. CDR1 is MNHEY and CDR2 is SVGAGI in the germline V gene. The CDR3 totals 12 residues. The CDR3 DNA sequence: TGTGCCAGCAGCGTAGGAGAGACTGAAGCTTTCTTT. The encoded protein is CASSVGETEAFF.

In its sample, this clone was seen once. V usage is TRBV4-1 and J usage is TRBJ1-1; no firm D call. The CDR3 contains 13 residues. V gave up 4 bases and J gave up 5 bases, with 11 bases separating them. Germline-derived CDR1 and CDR2 are MGHRA and YSYEKL. The CDR3 coding sequence is TGCGCCAGCAGCCCGCGGGGAGGGACTGAAGCTTTCTTT. This translates into CASSPRGGTEAFF.

This clone appeared once. V usage is TRBV7-6 and J usage is TRBJ2-1, with D possibly TRBD1 on 5 matching bases. Germline V gene lookup returns CDR1 SGHVS and CDR2 FNYEAQ. The V gene lost 1 base and the J gene lost 5 bases, with 12 bases spanning the gap. This CDR3 spans 15 amino acids. CDR3 loop: CASSLGQGWDNEQFF. The CDR3 DNA sequence: TGTGCCAGCAGCTTAGGGCAGGGTTGGGACAATGAGCAGTTCTTC. The full variable domain, completed using reference TRBV7-6 and TRBJ2-1, is GAGVSQSPRYKVTKRGQDVALRCDPISGHVSLYWYRQALGQGPEFLTYFNYEAQQDKSGLPNDRFSAERPEGSISTLTIQRTEQRDSAMYRCASSLGQGWDNEQFFGPGTRLTVL.